The clone carrying this T cell receptor (beta chain) came up once. The source of the sample is a study of T cell responses to AZD1222 COVID-19 vaccine. This table comes from immunoSEQ multiplex PCR, and its TCRdb copy is limited to in-frame clones, with some not included. The sample holds around 75,000 clones, about 88% seen once. Sequencing used peripheral blood, obtained on day 0 of AZD1222 vaccination. The receptor was isolated from an adult in good health.

CDR3 in amino acids: CASSPRESAGNTGELFF. CDR3 in DNA: TGTGCCAGCAGCCCCCGCGAGAGCGCGGGGAACACCGGGGAGCTGTTTTTT. This rearrangement joins TRBV9 to TRBJ2-2; TRBD2 might be the D (5 bases). The V gene lost 4 bases and the J gene lost 1 base, with 17 bases spanning the gap. Germline CDR1 SGDLS, CDR2 YYNGEE. CDR3 length equals 17 residues.